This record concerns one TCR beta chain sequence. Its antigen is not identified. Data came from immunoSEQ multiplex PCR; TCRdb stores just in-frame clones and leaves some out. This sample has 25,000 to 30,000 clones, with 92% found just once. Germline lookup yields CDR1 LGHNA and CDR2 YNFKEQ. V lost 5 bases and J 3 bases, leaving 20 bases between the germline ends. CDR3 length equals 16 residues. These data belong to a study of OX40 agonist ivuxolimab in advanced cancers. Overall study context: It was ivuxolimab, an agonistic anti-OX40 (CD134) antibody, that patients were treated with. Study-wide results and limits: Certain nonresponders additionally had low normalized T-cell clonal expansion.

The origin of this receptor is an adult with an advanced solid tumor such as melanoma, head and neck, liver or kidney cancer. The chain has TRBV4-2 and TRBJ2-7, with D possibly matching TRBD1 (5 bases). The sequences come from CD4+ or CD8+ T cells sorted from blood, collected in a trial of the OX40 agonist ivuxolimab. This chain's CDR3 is CASSLAQGTALYEQYF. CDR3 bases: TGTGCCAGCAGCTTGGCCCAGGGTACGGCCCTCTACGAGCAGTACTTC.